Detailed here is one T cell receptor (beta chain). Its matching antigen is unknown. V lost 8 bases and J 4 bases, leaving 21 bases between the germline ends. CDR1 is MNHNS and CDR2 is SASEGT in the germline V gene. CDR3 size: 15 residues. The data were obtained in a study of cytomegalovirus exposure and HLA in healthy donors. Study information: Out of roughly 200 million T cells, an earlier analysis found about 120 million unique TCR beta sequences in total. Around 85 million unique TCR sequences came from HLA-typed donors in an early release.

This PCR relied on a set of 60 Vbeta primers and 13 Jbeta primers. Generated by immunoSEQ multiplex PCR, the TCRdb table keeps only in-frame clones and is missing some. The sample records 65,000 to 90,000 clones, 60% to 85% being singletons. Findings and caveats of the study: Near-uniform donor sequencing depth was presumed by presence/absence analyses. Among CMV-associated TCR beta chains, most appeared HLA-restricted in a later analysis.

The rearrangement links TRBV6-1 to TRBJ2-7; tentatively, D is TRBD1 (6 bases). Source material: PBMCs. The TCR was taken from a man aged 70-80 years in good health and CMV-seronegative. CDR3 DNA sequence: TGTGCCAGCGTTAAACCAGGGGCAGCCCTATACGAGCAGTACTTC. Translation: CASVKPGAALYEQYF.